This entry lists 21 T cell receptor beta chains sequenced from one sample in a study of OX40 agonist ivuxolimab in advanced cancers. Profiled with immunoSEQ multiplex PCR; TCRdb holds only in-frame clones, not every one. The table shows roughly 98,000 clones, with about four fifths occurring only once. The sequencing here drew on CD4+ or CD8+ T cells sorted from blood, taken in a trial of the OX40 agonist ivuxolimab. Source of these receptors: an adult with an advanced solid tumor such as melanoma, head and neck, liver or kidney cancer.

This chain connects TRBV19 to TRBJ2-1, with 10 bases that match TRBD2. The V and J ends lost 5 bases and 0 bases, in that order; junction bases with no gene match: 4. The V gene's germline CDR1 is LNHDA and CDR2 SQIVND (reference sequence). The CDR3 has 16 amino acids. In DNA, the CDR3 is TGTGCCAGTAGTCTGTTAGCGGGGGGCTCCTACAATGAGCAGTTCTTC. It is translated as CASSLLAGGSYNEQFF.

This clone occurred once. V is TRBV30 and J is TRBJ1-5; D uncertain. Trimming cost V 0 bases and J 4 bases, with 4 bases left between them. Germline V CDR1 and CDR2: GTSNPN, SVGIG (reference sequence). The CDR3 is 12 amino acids. The CDR3 spells CAWSVGNQPQHF. The CDR3 coding sequence is TGTGCCTGGAGTGTGGGAAATCAGCCCCAGCATTTT.

This chain joins TRBV7-6 and TRBJ2-3; TRBD1 is a possible D gene (6 bases). The CDR3 has 16 amino acids. Per the germline V gene, CDR1 is SGHVS and CDR2 is FNYEAQ. V was shortened by 5 bases and J by 2 bases, with 17 bases between the two germline ends. The CDR3 DNA reads TGTGCCAGCAGCCATCAGGGGTTTGAGTTCACAGATACGCAGTATTTT. Its protein product is CASSHQGFEFTDTQYF.

The rearrangement joins TRBV7-2 to TRBJ2-3; tentatively, D is TRBD1 (6 bases). Germline V lookup: CDR1 SGHTA, CDR2 FQGNSA. The CDR3 has 18 amino acids. The germline V and J ends were trimmed by 2 bases and 2 bases, with 20 bases remaining between them. CDR3 residues: CASSLFSKTGGNTDTQYF. CDR3 bases: TGTGCCAGCAGCTTATTTTCGAAGACAGGAGGCAACACAGATACGCAGTATTTT.

The chain joins TRBV6-5 to TRBJ1-4; D perhaps matches TRBD1 (6 bases). From germline, CDR1 is MNHEY and CDR2 SVGAGI. This CDR3 is 13 amino acids long. Trimming pared 5 bases from V and 6 bases from J, leaving 10 bases between. The CDR3 here is CASSGDIHEKLFF. The CDR3 coding sequence is TGTGCCAGCAGTGGGGACATCCATGAAAAACTGTTTTTT.

The chain uses TRBV5-1 and TRBJ2-3; 7 bases match TRBD1. Losses at the gene ends were 4 bases for V and 0 bases for J; bases not matched to a gene: 11. The CDR3 is 17 amino acids. Germline-derived CDR1 and CDR2 are SGHRS and YFSETQ. For the CDR3, the DNA is TGCGCCAGCAGCGGCAACCCGGGACAGAAAAGCACAGATACGCAGTATTTT. Its translation: CASSGNPGQKSTDTQYF.

This clone was seen a single time. This chain uses TRBV5-6 with TRBJ2-6; D gene uncertain. Germline V gene data show CDR1 as SGHDT and CDR2 as YYEEEE. The V gene lost 5 bases and the J gene lost 4 bases, with 10 bases spanning the gap. The CDR3 length is 14 residues. The CDR3 protein is CASRSQGGANVLTF. The DNA for the CDR3 is TGTGCCAGCAGATCCCAAGGGGGGGCCAACGTCCTGACTTTC. The whole variable domain, remainder taken from reference TRBV5-6 and TRBJ2-6, is DAGVTQSPTHLIKTRGQQVTLRCSPKSGHDTVSWYQQALGQGPQFIFQYYEEEERQRGNFPDRFSGHQFPNYSSELNVNALLLGDSALYLCASRSQGGANVLTFGAGSRLTVL.

The chain is built from TRBV30 and TRBJ2-1; no definite D call. The CDR3 is 14 residues long. Trimming removed 1 base at V and 9 bases at J, with 16 bases between. From germline, CDR1 is GTSNPN and CDR2 SVGIG (reference sequence). The CDR3 protein is CAWSANLWQAEQFF. CDR3 coding DNA: TGTGCCTGGAGTGCCAATCTATGGCAGGCTGAGCAGTTCTTC.

This chain connects TRBV4-2 to TRBJ2-3, with TRBD2 matching 7 bases. The CDR3 covers 21 residues. V shed 3 bases and J 0 bases; nucleotides not matched to a gene: 21. Looked up from germline, CDR1 is LGHNA and CDR2 is YNFKEQ. The CDR3 here is CASSQLRGGTTKSTSTDTQYF. CDR3 nucleotides: TGTGCCAGCAGCCAGCTCCGTGGGGGGACTACTAAGTCTACTAGCACAGATACGCAGTATTTT.

The CDR3 sequence: CAILQGKSSYNEQFF. DNA of the CDR3: TGTGCCATCCTACAGGGGAAGAGCTCCTACAATGAGCAGTTCTTC. V gene TRBV6-1 combines with J gene TRBJ2-1, with 7 bases aligning to TRBD1. The CDR3 runs 15 residues. With 10 bases clipped from V and 0 bases from J, the junction kept 9 bases outside the gene matches. Germline CDR1 reads MNHNS; CDR2 reads SASEGT.

The chain uses TRBV7-2 and TRBJ1-2, with TRBD1 matching over 8 bases. From germline, CDR1 is SGHTA and CDR2 FQGNSA. The CDR3 is made up of 17 amino acids. V was clipped by 5 bases and J by 0 bases; unmatched bases: 11. CDR3 sequence (DNA): TGTGCCAGCAGCGTAGACAGGGGCCTAATTACTAACTATGGCTACACCTTC. Translation: CASSVDRGLITNYGYTF.

The chain carries TRBV5-1 and TRBJ2-3, with D tentatively TRBD2 (7 bases). With 4 bases removed from V and 1 base from J, the gap between germline ends came to 13 bases. The CDR3 contains 15 residues. Germline CDR1 is SGHRS and CDR2 is YFSETQ. The CDR3 DNA reads as TGCGCCAGCAGCATTCGGGGGGCCCGCACAGATACGCAGTATTTT. Translated: CASSIRGARTDTQYF.

This clone was seen only a few times. The chain couples TRBV18 to TRBJ2-5; 7 bases are shared with TRBD1. This CDR3 has 13 residues. Germline V gene data show CDR1 as KGHSH and CDR2 as LQKENI. J gave up 2 bases and V 4 bases, and 1 base lay outside the gene matches. CDR3 region: CASSLGQQETQYF. The CDR3, as DNA: TGTGCCAGCTCACTGGGACAGCAAGAGACCCAGTACTTC.

This clone was detected only a few times. The genes are TRBV18 and TRBJ2-7; perhaps TRBD1 as D (5 bases). The CDR3 is 13 residues long. Trimming pared 2 bases from V and 3 bases from J, leaving 8 bases between. The germline V gene has CDR1 KGHSH and CDR2 LQKENI. CDR3 nucleotides: TGTGCCAGCTCACCAGGGGCAGACTACGAGCAGTACTTC. This translates into CASSPGADYEQYF.

This chain joins TRBV10-3 and TRBJ1-3; 10 bases agree with TRBD1. The CDR3 length is 16 residues. Germline V gives CDR1 ENHRY, CDR2 SYGVKD. The J segment lost 0 bases and the V segment lost 10 bases, leaving 9 bases of the junction unmatched. CDR3 bases: TGTGCCACCCGGGACAGGGGCCTTCTCTCTGGAAACACCATATATTTT. Translated: CATRDRGLLSGNTIYF.

The gene calls are TRBV11-3 and TRBJ2-3; possibly TRBD1 for D (6 bases). From germline, CDR1 is SGHNT and CDR2 YENEEA. V was cut by 5 bases and J by 4 bases, with 13 bases left in between. There are 14 residues in the CDR3. The CDR3 DNA sequence: TGTGCCAGCAGCCCACAGGGTGGCCCAGATACGCAGTATTTT. Amino acids: CASSPQGGPDTQYF.

This chain uses TRBV5-4 with TRBJ1-4; a weak D match, TRBD1 (5 bases). The ends were cut back, 4 bases at V and 7 bases at J, with 20 bases in the middle. This CDR3 is built from 16 residues. CDR1 and CDR2 from the germline V gene are SGHNT and YYREEE (reference sequence). The CDR3 DNA follows: TGTGCCAGCAGCCGGGTATTGGGAGGGGAAACTGAAAAACTGTTTTTT. This sequence encodes CASSRVLGGETEKLFF.

This chain uses TRBV6-5 with TRBJ1-1; D is undetermined. The germline V gene has CDR1 MNHEY and CDR2 SVGAGI. The CDR3 length is 11 residues. V was trimmed by 6 bases and J by 8 bases, leaving 10 bases between them. CDR3 coding DNA: TGTGCCAGCAGAGGCGGTATCGAAGCTTTCTTT. It translates to CASRGGIEAFF.

The chain employs TRBV2 and TRBJ2-2; tentatively, D is TRBD1 (5 bases). The CDR3 totals 16 residues. Germline V gene lookup returns CDR1 SNHLY and CDR2 FYNNEI. Trimming removed 2 bases at V and 4 bases at J, with 14 bases between. CDR3 nucleotide sequence: TGTGCCAGCAGTGAACGGACACTGTTTGCCACCGGGGAGCTGTTTTTT. It is translated as CASSERTLFATGELFF.

This clone was seen only a few times. The chain recombines TRBV7-6 with TRBJ2-7, with a tentative D call TRBD1 (5 bases). The germline V and J ends were trimmed by 5 bases and 7 bases, with 15 bases remaining between them. CDR3 size: 13 residues. Germline V lookup: CDR1 SGHVS, CDR2 FNYEAQ. The CDR3 nucleotides are TGTGCCAGCAGCGACCCTATCCAGGGAGAGCAGTACTTC. Residues: CASSDPIQGEQYF.

The J gene is TRBJ2-2, the V gene TRBV5-1; no reliable D call. The germline CDR1 and CDR2 sequences are SGHRS and YFSETQ. V shed 0 bases and J shed 0 bases, with 6 bases lying between them. There are 15 residues in the CDR3. For the CDR3, the DNA is TGCGCCAGCAGCTTGGCACAGACGAACACCGGGGAGCTGTTTTTT. This sequence encodes CASSLAQTNTGELFF.